Following are 20 T cell receptor beta chains from one sample sequenced in a study of metastatic and nonmetastatic thyroid tumors. Not a single patient had been given any form of treatment at any point before undergoing thyroid surgery. TCRdb ran MiXCR on the PCR reads. The sample lists 30,000 to 40,000 clones; roughly a sixth were seen once. The sample consisted of blood. The receptors were gathered from a male donor with papillary thyroid cancer or a benign thyroid nodule (not recorded which). Some clones in this sample may be carry-over from other donors' samples.

The chain links TRBV4-1 to TRBJ2-7; 7 bases align to TRBD2. Trimming cost V 0 bases and J 9 bases; bases outside gene matches: 8. Germline assignment: CDR1 MGHRA and CDR2 YSYEKL. This CDR3 region has 14 residues. CDR3 amino acids: CASSQEGGYTLQYF. The CDR3 nucleotides read TGCGCCAGCAGCCAAGAGGGGGGGTATACGCTGCAGTACTTC.

This clone was counted ten times or more. CDR3 protein: CASRTRGLKGEKLFF. The CDR3 nucleotides are TGTGCCAGCAGGACTAGGGGGCTCAAGGGTGAAAAACTGTTTTTT. The chain has TRBV28 and TRBJ1-4; 7 nucleotides agree with TRBD1. Trimming cost V 6 bases and J 7 bases; bases outside gene matches: 11. Germline V gene data show CDR1 as MDHEN and CDR2 as SYDVKM. CDR3 length: 15 amino acids.

The sample holds many counts of this clone. The chain carries TRBV11-2 and TRBJ1-6, with no clear D. Germline V gene sequence: CDR1 SGHAT, CDR2 FQNNGV. This CDR3 contains 15 residues. The germline V and J ends were trimmed by 6 bases and 10 bases, with 19 bases remaining between them. The CDR3 sequence is CASRDWTVTGSPLHF. The CDR3 DNA reads TGTGCCAGCAGGGACTGGACGGTCACGGGATCACCCCTCCACTTT.

This clone has ten or more counts. The chain links TRBV20-1 to TRBJ1-5, with D perhaps TRBD1 (6 bases). The CDR3 sequence is 14 residues long. Germline CDR1 and CDR2: DFQATT and SNEGSKA (reference sequence). V was shortened by 2 bases and J by 0 bases, with 8 bases between the two germline ends. CDR3: CSARRDNSNQPQHF. Here the CDR3 DNA reads TGCAGTGCTAGACGGGACAATAGCAATCAGCCCCAGCATTTT.

The chain recombines TRBV9 with TRBJ2-3, with D perhaps assigned TRBD1 or TRBD2 (5 bases each). With 8 bases removed from V and 1 base from J, the gap between germline ends came to 17 bases. The CDR3 contains 15 residues. Germline lookup yields CDR1 SGDLS and CDR2 YYNGEE. The CDR3 coding sequence is TGTGCCAGTTCCCCTTGGGACGGTGGCACAGATACGCAGTATTTT. Amino acid sequence: CASSPWDGGTDTQYF. The complete variable domain, with remaining parts taken from reference TRBV9 and TRBJ2-3, reads DSGVTQTPKHLITATGQRVTLRCSPRSGDLSVYWYQQSLDQGLQFLIQYYNGEERAKGNILERFSAQQFPDLHSELNLSSLELGDSALYFCASSPWDGGTDTQYFGPGTRLTVL.

This sequence joins TRBV28 and TRBJ2-7; 9 nucleotides line up with TRBD1. With V trimmed by 3 bases and J by 3 bases, 3 bases remained unmatched. The germline V gene has CDR1 MDHEN and CDR2 SYDVKM. This CDR3 spans 14 amino acids. CDR3 loop: CASSLGQGGYEQYF. The CDR3 DNA follows: TGTGCCAGCAGTTTGGGACAGGGAGGCTACGAGCAGTACTTC. The full variable domain, completed using reference TRBV28 and TRBJ2-7, is DVKVTQSSRYLVKRTGEKVFLECVQDMDHENMFWYRQDPGLGLRLIYFSYDVKMKEKGDIPEGYSVSREKKERFSLILESASTNQTSMYLCASSLGQGGYEQYFGPGTRLTVT.

This chain joins TRBV5-4 and TRBJ1-1; D call uncertain. This CDR3 contains 15 residues. In germline, CDR1 is SGHNT, CDR2 YYREEE (reference sequence). V lost 2 bases and J lost 1, with 12 bases in between. CDR3 DNA sequence: TGTGCCAGCAGCTTTTCTTTGGACGGGAACACTGAAGCTTTCTTT. Translated, it gives CASSFSLDGNTEAFF.

A word on this clone: A much larger clone differs by one base, so this may be a read error. This chain joins TRBV20-1 and TRBJ2-5; D is possibly TRBD2 (6 bases). CDR1 and CDR2 from the germline V gene are DFQATT and SNEGSKA (reference sequence). V gave up 4 bases and J gave up 10 bases, with 13 bases separating them. CDR3 length equals 11 residues. The CDR3 here is CSANGRGDQYF. CDR3 sequence (DNA): TGCAGTGCTAACGGGAGAGGGGACCAGTACTTC.

The CDR3: CARRAGLAGTDTQYF. Written as DNA, the CDR3 is TGTGCCAGAAGGGCTGGACTAGCGGGCACAGATACGCAGTATTTT. This chain uses TRBV6-1 with TRBJ2-3, with 10 bases identical to TRBD2. Trimming removed 9 bases from V and 1 base from J; junction bases left unmatched: 7. The germline gives CDR1 MNHNS, CDR2 SASEGT. The CDR3 extends over 15 amino acids.

This clone turned up a few times. This chain uses TRBV20-1 with TRBJ2-1; 8 nucleotides match TRBD2. Germline V gives CDR1 DFQATT, CDR2 SNEGSKA (reference sequence). The CDR3 runs to 15 residues. Losses at the gene ends were 4 bases for V and 9 bases for J; bases not matched to a gene: 14. The CDR3 coding sequence is TGCAGTGCTATCGCTCCAGCGGGAGTTCTAGGTGAGCAGTTCTTC. Encoded protein: CSAIAPAGVLGEQFF.

By share, this clone counts as medium-sized. V is TRBV28 and J is TRBJ1-2; D unclear. Germline CDR1 MDHEN, CDR2 SYDVKM. This CDR3 is 14 amino acids long. V was clipped by 3 bases and J by 4 bases, with 12 bases between them. This chain's CDR3 is CASSLGSKGYGYTF. CDR3 coding DNA: TGTGCCAGCAGTTTGGGGTCGAAGGGCTATGGCTACACCTTC.

Concerning this clone itself: The CDR3 end shows no conserved phenylalanine or tryptophan, and so a read error is likely. The V call is TRBV24-1, the J call TRBJ2-2; D unresolved. Germline-derived CDR1 and CDR2 are KGHDR and SFDVKD. V was cut by 7 bases and J by 3 bases, with 14 bases left in between. The CDR3 contains 15 residues. CDR3 DNA: TGTGCCACCAGGACCGGTACAGCCCACACCGGGGAGCTGTTTTTA. Protein: CATRTGTAHTGELFL.

This clone was counted at least ten times. The chain links TRBV10-1 to TRBJ2-7; 11 nucleotides agree with TRBD1. This CDR3 has 15 residues. Germline V CDR1 and CDR2: WNHNN, SYGVQD (reference sequence). Trimming at V came to 6 bases and at J to 3 bases, leaving 7 bases not matched to a gene. In DNA form, the CDR3 reads TGCGCCAGCAGCCGCTACGGGACAGGGGGCTACGAGCAGTACTTC. Its protein product is CASSRYGTGGYEQYF.

V and J are TRBV6-2 or TRBV6-3 and TRBJ2-1; D uncertain. The CDR3 runs to 16 residues. Trimming took 7 bases from V and 8 from J, leaving 24 bases between them. Germline loops: CDR1 MNHEY, CDR2 SVGEGT. In DNA, the CDR3 is TGTGCCAGCACTCCCATTACAGTGAGGTTTCTACATGAGCAGTTCTTC. Amino acids: CASTPITVRFLHEQFF.

This clone was seen only a few times. The chain recombines TRBV6-1 with TRBJ2-3; 8 bases agree with TRBD2. The CDR3 is 16 amino acids. The germline gives CDR1 MNHNS, CDR2 SASEGT. J lost 0 bases, V lost 6 bases, and 8 bases had no gene match. The CDR3 loop is CASRALAAPSTDTQYF. The CDR3 DNA is TGTGCCAGCAGGGCACTAGCGGCTCCTAGCACAGATACGCAGTATTTT.

The chain is built from TRBV12-3 or TRBV12-4 and TRBJ2-7; D gene ambiguous. V lost 7 bases to trimming and J lost 4 bases, with 11 bases between them. The CDR3 has 12 amino acids. The CDR3 DNA follows: TGTGCCAGCAATTTCGGCGCGTACGAGCAGTACTTC. This encodes CASNFGAYEQYF.

This clone showed up many times. The rearrangement uses TRBV3-1 and TRBJ1-6; tentative D call: TRBD1 (5 bases). The CDR3 has 16 amino acids. The V and J ends lost 4 bases and 7 bases respectively, with 17 bases between them. Per the germline V gene, CDR1 is LGHDT and CDR2 is YNNKEL (reference sequence). As DNA, the CDR3 is TGTGCCAGCAGCCCCCCTCGGGGGAATCGGAATTCACCCCTCCACTTT. Translating gives CASSPPRGNRNSPLHF.

This clone was recorded at least ten times. CDR3 bases: TGTGCCAGCAGCACCGGGACAGGGCGAGGAGACGCTGAAGCTTTCTTT. It codes for CASSTGTGRGDAEAFF. The chain recombines TRBV12-3 or TRBV12-4 with TRBJ1-1; TRBD1 aligns across 9 bases. The CDR3 has 16 amino acids. V shed 6 bases and J 6 bases; nucleotides not matched to a gene: 14.

The rearrangement joins TRBV11-1 to TRBJ2-6; TRBD1 might be the D (5 bases). Trimming cost V 5 bases and J 17 bases, with 28 bases left between them. The germline V gene has CDR1 SGHAT and CDR2 FQDESV (reference sequence). CDR3 size: 16 residues. CDR3 residues: CASSADPSSGANFMTF. The DNA of the CDR3 is TGTGCCAGCAGCGCCGATCCGAGCTCTGGGGCCAACTTCATGACTTTC.

This clone occurred many times. Other nucleotide sequences from this sample produce the same CDR3. The CDR3 loop is CASSSASGGLGWQYF. The CDR3 DNA reads TGTGCCAGCAGTTCAGCTAGCGGGGGCCTTGGGTGGCAGTACTTC. The chain recombines TRBV28 with TRBJ2-4; 10 nucleotides match TRBD2. Germline CDR1 and CDR2: MDHEN and SYDVKM. The J segment lost 13 bases and the V segment lost 4 bases, leaving 13 bases of the junction unmatched. There are 15 residues in the CDR3.